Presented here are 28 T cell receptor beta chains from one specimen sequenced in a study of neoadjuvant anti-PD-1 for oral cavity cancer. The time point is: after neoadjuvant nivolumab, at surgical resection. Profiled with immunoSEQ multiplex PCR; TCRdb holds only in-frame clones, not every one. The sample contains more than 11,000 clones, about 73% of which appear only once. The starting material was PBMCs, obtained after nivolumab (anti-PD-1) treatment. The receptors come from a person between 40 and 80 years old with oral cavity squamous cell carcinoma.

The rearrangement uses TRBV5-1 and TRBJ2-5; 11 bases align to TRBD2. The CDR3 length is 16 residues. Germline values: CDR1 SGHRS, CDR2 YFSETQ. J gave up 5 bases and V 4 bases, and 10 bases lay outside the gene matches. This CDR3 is CASSRGSSGRRETQYF. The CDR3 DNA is TGCGCCAGCAGCAGAGGATCTAGCGGGAGGAGGGAGACCCAGTACTTC.

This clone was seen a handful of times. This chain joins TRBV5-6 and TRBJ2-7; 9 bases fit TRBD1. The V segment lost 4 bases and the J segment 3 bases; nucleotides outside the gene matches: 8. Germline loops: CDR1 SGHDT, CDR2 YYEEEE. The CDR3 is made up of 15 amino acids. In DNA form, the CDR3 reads TGTGCCAGCAGCGAGCGGGACAGGGAGTACTACGAGCAGTACTTC. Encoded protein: CASSERDREYYEQYF. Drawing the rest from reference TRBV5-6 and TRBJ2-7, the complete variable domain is DAGVTQSPTHLIKTRGQQVTLRCSPKSGHDTVSWYQQALGQGPQFIFQYYEEEERQRGNFPDRFSGHQFPNYSSELNVNALLLGDSALYLCASSERDREYYEQYFGPGTRLTVT.

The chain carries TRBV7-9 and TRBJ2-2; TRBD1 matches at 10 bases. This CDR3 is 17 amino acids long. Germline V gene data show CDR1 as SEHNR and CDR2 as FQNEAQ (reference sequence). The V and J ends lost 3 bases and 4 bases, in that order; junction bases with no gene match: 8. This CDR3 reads CASSLPGQGLFTGELFF. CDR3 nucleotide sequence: TGTGCCAGCAGCTTGCCGGGACAGGGGCTGTTCACCGGGGAGCTGTTTTTT.

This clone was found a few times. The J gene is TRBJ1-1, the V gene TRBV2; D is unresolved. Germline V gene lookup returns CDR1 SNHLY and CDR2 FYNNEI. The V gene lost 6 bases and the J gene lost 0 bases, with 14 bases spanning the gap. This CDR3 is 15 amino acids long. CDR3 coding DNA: TGTGCCAGCAGCCCCAATCGGGTTATGAACACTGAAGCTTTCTTT. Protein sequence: CASSPNRVMNTEAFF. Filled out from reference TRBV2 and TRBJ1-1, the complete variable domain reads EPEVTQTPSHQVTQMGQEVILRCVPISNHLYFYWYRQILGQKVEFLVSFYNNEISEKSEIFDDQFSVERPDGSNFTLKIRSTKLEDSAMYFCASSPNRVMNTEAFFGQGTRLTVV.

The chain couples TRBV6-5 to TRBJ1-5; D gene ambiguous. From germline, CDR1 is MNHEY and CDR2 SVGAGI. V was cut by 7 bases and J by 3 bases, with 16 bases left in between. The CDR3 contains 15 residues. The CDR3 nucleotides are TGTGCCAGCACCCGGATGCGGTCCTCCAATCAGCCCCAGCATTTT. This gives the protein CASTRMRSSNQPQHF.

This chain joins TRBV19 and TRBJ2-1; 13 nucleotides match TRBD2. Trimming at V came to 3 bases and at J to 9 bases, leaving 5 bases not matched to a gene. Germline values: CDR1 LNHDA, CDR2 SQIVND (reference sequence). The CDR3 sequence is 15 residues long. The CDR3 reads CASSIQLAGGAEQFF. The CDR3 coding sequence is TGTGCCAGTAGTATTCAACTAGCGGGAGGGGCTGAGCAGTTCTTC.

Here the CDR3 DNA reads TGCGCCAGCAGCCGAAAAGGGCTAGCCCCGAACACCGGGGAGCTGTTTTTT. It is translated as CASSRKGLAPNTGELFF. The gene calls are TRBV23-1 and TRBJ2-2; TRBD2 is a possible D gene (5 bases). TRBV23-1 carries the ORF label, with uncertain function. V dropped 6 bases and J dropped 0 bases, with 17 bases sitting between them. The CDR3 runs 17 residues.

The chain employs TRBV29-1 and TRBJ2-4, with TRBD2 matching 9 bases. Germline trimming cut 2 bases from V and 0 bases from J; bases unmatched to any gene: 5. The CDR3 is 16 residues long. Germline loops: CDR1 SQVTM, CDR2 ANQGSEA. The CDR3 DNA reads TGCAGCGTTGAACCGCTAGCGGGACTAGCCAAAAACATTCAGTACTTC. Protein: CSVEPLAGLAKNIQYF. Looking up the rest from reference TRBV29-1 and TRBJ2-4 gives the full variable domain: SAVISQKPSRDICQRGTSLTIQCQVDSQVTMMFWYRQQPGQSLTLIATANQGSEATYESGFVIDKFPISRPNLTFSTLTVSNMSPEDSSIYLCSVEPLAGLAKNIQYFGAGTRLSVL.

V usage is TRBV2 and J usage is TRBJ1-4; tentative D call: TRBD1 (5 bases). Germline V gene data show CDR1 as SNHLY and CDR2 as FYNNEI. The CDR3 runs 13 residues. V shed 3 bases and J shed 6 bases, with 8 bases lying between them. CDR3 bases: TGTGCCAGCAGTGATTGGGGGGATGAAAAACTGTTTTTT. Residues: CASSDWGDEKLFF.

CDR3 protein: CASRRTGGSEKLFF. In DNA, the CDR3 is TGTGCCAGCAGGAGGACAGGGGGCAGCGAAAAACTGTTTTTT. The rearrangement links TRBV6-5 to TRBJ1-4, with 11 bases that match TRBD1. CDR3 length equals 14 residues. V lost 6 bases and J lost 8; bases outside the gene matches: 5. The germline CDR1 and CDR2 sequences are MNHEY and SVGAGI.

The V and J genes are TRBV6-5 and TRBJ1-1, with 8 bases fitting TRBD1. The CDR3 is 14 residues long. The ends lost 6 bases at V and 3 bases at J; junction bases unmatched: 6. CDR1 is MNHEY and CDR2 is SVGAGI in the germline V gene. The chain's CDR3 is CASRGQGWDTEAFF. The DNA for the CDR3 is TGTGCCAGCAGAGGACAGGGTTGGGACACTGAAGCTTTCTTT.

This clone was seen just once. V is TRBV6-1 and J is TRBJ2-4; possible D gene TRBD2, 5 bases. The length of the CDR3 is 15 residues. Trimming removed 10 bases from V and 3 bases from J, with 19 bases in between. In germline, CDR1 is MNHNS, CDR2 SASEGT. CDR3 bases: TGTGCCACCGCGACTGATTGGGGAGACAAAAACATTCAGTACTTC. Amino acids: CATATDWGDKNIQYF.

The CDR3 DNA reads as TGTGCCAGCAGCTTGTTTGGGGAGCAGTACTTC. This encodes CASSLFGEQYF. The chain combines TRBV7-9 with TRBJ2-7; no firm D call. CDR3 size: 11 residues. V was cut by 3 bases and J by 7 bases, with 7 bases left in between. Germline loops: CDR1 SEHNR, CDR2 FQNEAQ (reference sequence).

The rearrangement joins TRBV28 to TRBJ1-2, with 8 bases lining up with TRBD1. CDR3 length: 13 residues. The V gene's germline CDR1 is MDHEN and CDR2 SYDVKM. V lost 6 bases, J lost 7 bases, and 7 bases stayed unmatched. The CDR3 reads CASRTGGRGGYTF. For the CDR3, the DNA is TGTGCCAGCAGAACAGGGGGTCGAGGTGGCTACACCTTC.

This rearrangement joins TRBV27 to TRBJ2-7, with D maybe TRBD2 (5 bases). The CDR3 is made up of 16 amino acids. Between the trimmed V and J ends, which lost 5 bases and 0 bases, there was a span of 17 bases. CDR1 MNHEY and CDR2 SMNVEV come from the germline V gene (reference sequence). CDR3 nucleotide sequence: TGTGCCAGCAGTCCCTCTGGCGGGCCGAGCTCCTACGAGCAGTACTTC. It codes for CASSPSGGPSSYEQYF.

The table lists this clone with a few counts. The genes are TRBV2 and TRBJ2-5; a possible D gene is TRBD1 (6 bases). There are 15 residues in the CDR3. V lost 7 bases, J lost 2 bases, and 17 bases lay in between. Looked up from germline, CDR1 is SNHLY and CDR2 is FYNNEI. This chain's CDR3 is CASTLGGQKQETQYF. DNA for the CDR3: TGTGCCAGCACCTTAGGGGGACAAAAACAAGAGACCCAGTACTTC.

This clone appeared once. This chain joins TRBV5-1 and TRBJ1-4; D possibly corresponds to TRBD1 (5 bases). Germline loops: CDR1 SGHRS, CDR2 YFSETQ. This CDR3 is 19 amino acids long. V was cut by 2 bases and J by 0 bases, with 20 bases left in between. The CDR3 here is CASSFGTISGGATNEKLFF. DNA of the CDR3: TGCGCCAGCAGCTTTGGGACCATCTCGGGGGGAGCAACTAATGAAAAACTGTTTTTT.

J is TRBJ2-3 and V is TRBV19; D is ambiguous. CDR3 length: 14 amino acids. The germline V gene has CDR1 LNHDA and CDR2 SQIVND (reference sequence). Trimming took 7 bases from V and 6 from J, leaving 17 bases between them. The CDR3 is CASTTIGNGDTQYF. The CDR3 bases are TGTGCCAGTACTACAATCGGCAATGGGGATACGCAGTATTTT.

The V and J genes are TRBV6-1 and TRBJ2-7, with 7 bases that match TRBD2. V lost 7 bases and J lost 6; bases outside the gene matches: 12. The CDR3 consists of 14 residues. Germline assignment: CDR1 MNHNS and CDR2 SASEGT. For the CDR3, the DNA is TGTGCCAGCATCTGGGGGGGGGAGATATCCGAGCAGTACTTC. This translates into CASIWGGEISEQYF.

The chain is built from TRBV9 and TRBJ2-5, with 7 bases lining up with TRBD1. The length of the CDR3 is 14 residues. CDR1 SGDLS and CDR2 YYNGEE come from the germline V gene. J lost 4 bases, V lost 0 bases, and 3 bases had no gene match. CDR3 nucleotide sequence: TGTGCCAGCAGCGTAGAGACAGGGCTAGAGACCCAGTACTTC. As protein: CASSVETGLETQYF.

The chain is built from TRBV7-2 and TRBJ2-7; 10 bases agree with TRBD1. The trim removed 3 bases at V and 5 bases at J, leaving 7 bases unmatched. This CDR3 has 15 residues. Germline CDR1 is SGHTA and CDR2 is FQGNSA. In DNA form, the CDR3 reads TGTGCCAGCAGCTTGACGACAGGGGGCGCGAACGAGCAGTACTTC. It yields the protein CASSLTTGGANEQYF.

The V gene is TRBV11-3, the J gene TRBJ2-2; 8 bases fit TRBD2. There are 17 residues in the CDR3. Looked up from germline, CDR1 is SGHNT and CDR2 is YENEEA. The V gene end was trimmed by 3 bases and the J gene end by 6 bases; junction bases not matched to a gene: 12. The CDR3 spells CASSLGYGRAIAGELFF. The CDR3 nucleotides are TGTGCCAGCAGCTTGGGATACGGGAGGGCCATCGCCGGGGAGCTGTTTTTT.

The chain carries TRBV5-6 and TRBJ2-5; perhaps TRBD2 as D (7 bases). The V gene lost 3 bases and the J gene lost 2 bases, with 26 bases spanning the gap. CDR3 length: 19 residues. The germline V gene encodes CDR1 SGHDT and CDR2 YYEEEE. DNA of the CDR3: TGTGCCAGCAGCTCCATTCGCGGGGGCCTAGGGGACTTACAAGAGACCCAGTACTTC. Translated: CASSSIRGGLGDLQETQYF.

The CDR3 loop is CASSPDRAQPQHF. The CDR3 nucleotides read TGTGCCAGCAGCCCGGACAGGGCCCAGCCCCAGCATTTT. This chain joins TRBV7-6 and TRBJ1-5, with TRBD1 identical over 8 bases. With 5 bases clipped from V and 7 bases from J, the junction kept 4 bases outside the gene matches. Germline V CDR1 and CDR2: SGHVS, FNYEAQ. The CDR3 is 13 residues long.

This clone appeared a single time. CDR3 DNA sequence: TGTGCCTGGTCCCGAGCGGGAGGGACAGATACGCAGTATTTT. Amino acid sequence: CAWSRAGGTDTQYF. The chain joins TRBV30 to TRBJ2-3, with 10 bases identical to TRBD2. Per germline, CDR1 GTSNPN and CDR2 SVGIG (reference sequence). There are 14 residues in the CDR3. V lost 5 bases, J lost 3 bases, and 5 bases stayed unmatched.

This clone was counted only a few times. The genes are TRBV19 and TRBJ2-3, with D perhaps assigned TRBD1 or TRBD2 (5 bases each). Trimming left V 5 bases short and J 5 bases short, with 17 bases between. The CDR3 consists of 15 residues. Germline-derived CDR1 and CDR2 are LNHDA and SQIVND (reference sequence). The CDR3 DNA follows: TGTGCCAGTAGTTATAGAGGGGAAGGTCAAGATACGCAGTATTTT. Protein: CASSYRGEGQDTQYF. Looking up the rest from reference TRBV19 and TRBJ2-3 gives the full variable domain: DGGITQSPKYLFRKEGQNVTLSCEQNLNHDAMYWYRQDPGQGLRLIYYSQIVNDFQKGDIAEGYSVSREKKESFPLTVTSAQKNPTAFYLCASSYRGEGQDTQYFGPGTRLTVL.

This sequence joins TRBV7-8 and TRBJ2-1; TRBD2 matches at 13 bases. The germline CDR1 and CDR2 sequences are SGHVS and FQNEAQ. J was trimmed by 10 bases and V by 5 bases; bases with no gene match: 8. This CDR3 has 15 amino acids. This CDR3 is CASSPGTSGTVEQFF. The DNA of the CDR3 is TGTGCCAGCAGCCCCGGGACTAGCGGGACAGTGGAGCAGTTCTTC.

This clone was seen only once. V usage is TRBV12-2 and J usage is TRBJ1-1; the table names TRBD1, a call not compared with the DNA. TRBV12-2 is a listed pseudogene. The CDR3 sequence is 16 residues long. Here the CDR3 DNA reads TGTGCAAGTCGCGGGAGGGACGGGACAGGGTGTAAGGAAGCTTTCTTT. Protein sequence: CASRGRDGTGCKEAFF.